Shown below are 9 T cell receptor beta chains from a single sample sequenced in a study of blood T cells in healthy people across ages. Next came a second PCR, run for about 7 to 12 cycles, which used a sample-barcoded 5' primer along with a J-beta primer mix. Using its own MiXCR run on the 5' RACE reads, TCRdb lists one record per CDR3 protein. Among 1.5 million to 2 million distinct CDR3 sequences, 35% to 50% were seen once, and the ten largest hold 23%. The source material was blood. These receptors were collected from a human donor in good health.

This chain links TRBV7-9 with TRBJ1-2; TRBD1 might be the D (6 bases). V was cut by 4 bases and J by 10 bases, with 19 bases left in between. The germline V gene has CDR1 SEHNR and CDR2 FQNEAQ (reference sequence). The CDR3 length is 14 residues. CDR3 protein: CASSSLNGGHNYTF. The CDR3 DNA reads TGTGCCAGCAGCTCTCTCAATGGGGGACACAACTACACCTTC.

This clonotype has only one observation. The junction does not match germline at one end; this may be a read error. The chain employs TRBV11-3 and TRBJ2-5; the D is unclear. Germline CDR1 reads SGHNT; CDR2 reads YENEEA. CDR3 size: 14 residues. In nucleotides, the CDR3 is TGTGCCAGCAGCTTAGCCCTAGAGTCAGAGACCCAGTATTTC. Translated: CASSLALESETQYF.

The table lists this clonotype with many counts. The chain employs TRBV10-3 and TRBJ1-5, with 7 nucleotides matching TRBD1. The germline CDR1 and CDR2 sequences are ENHRY and SYGVKD. Losses at the gene ends were 4 bases for V and 1 base for J; bases not matched to a gene: 4. The length of the CDR3 is 15 residues. DNA for the CDR3: TGTGCCATCAGTGCGGACAGGCCCAGCAATCAGCCCCAGCATTTT. Encoded protein: CAISADRPSNQPQHF.

As for this clonotype: At one end the junction does not follow the germline gene, possibly because of a read error. The chain is built from TRBV12-3 or TRBV12-4 and TRBJ2-7, with D possibly being TRBD1 (6 bases). This CDR3 has 16 residues. CDR3 region: CAGSLAQGSDSYEQYF. CDR3 DNA: TGTGCCGGCAGTTTAGCGCAGGGGTCGGACTCCTACGAGCAGTACTTC.

The rearrangement uses TRBV20-1 and TRBJ2-1, with a tentative D call TRBD2 (6 bases). V was clipped by 1 base and J by 0 bases, with 13 bases between them. The CDR3 totals 16 residues. Germline V CDR1 and CDR2: DFQATT, SNEGSKA (reference sequence). In DNA, the CDR3 is TGCAGTGCTAGAGTCGCTAGCGCAAGCTCCTACAATGAGCAGTTCTTC. Translating it yields CSARVASASSYNEQFF.

This clonotype appeared many times. CDR3: CASSLSPLHVVTRQAEAFF. The CDR3 DNA is TGTGCCAGCAGTTTATCTCCCCTCCATGTTGTTACCCGGCAAGCTGAAGCTTTCTTT. The rearrangement uses TRBV12-3 or TRBV12-4 and TRBJ1-1; the D is unclear. V was trimmed by 2 bases and J by 6 bases, leaving 28 bases between them. The CDR3 extends over 19 amino acids.

The chain couples TRBV7-2 to TRBJ2-1; D perhaps matches TRBD1 (6 bases). CDR1 SGHTA and CDR2 FQGNSA come from the germline V gene. The CDR3 length is 15 residues. The germline V and J ends were trimmed by 1 base and 7 bases, with 14 bases remaining between them. The CDR3 reads CASSLVLGAGNEQFF. The CDR3 bases are TGTGCCAGCAGCTTAGTGCTGGGGGCAGGGAATGAGCAGTTCTTC.

This clonotype was detected only a few times. The chain joins TRBV7-2 to TRBJ1-5; D is possibly TRBD1 (5 bases). The CDR3 is made up of 16 amino acids. V dropped 1 base and J dropped 0 bases, with 10 bases sitting between them. Germline values: CDR1 SGHTA, CDR2 FQGNSA. In DNA, the CDR3 is TGTGCCAGCAGCTTAGGGACACCTTATAGCAATCAGCCCCAGCATTTT. It translates to CASSLGTPYSNQPQHF.

The CDR3 DNA sequence: TGTGCCAGCAGCCAGACCACAGGGGACCCCTACAATGAGCAGTTCTTC. As protein: CASSQTTGDPYNEQFF. The V call is TRBV4-2, the J call TRBJ2-1, with 7 bases lining up with TRBD1. Looked up from germline, CDR1 is LGHNA and CDR2 is YNFKEQ. The length of the CDR3 is 16 residues. After removal of 3 bases from V and 2 bases from J, the junction contained 7 bases not matched to a gene.